These 10 T cell receptor beta chains came from one sample sequenced in a study of CD8+ T cells in alopecia areata. RNA extraction was followed by reverse transcription into cDNA, which acted as the sequencing template. Using immunoSEQ multiplex PCR, the repertoire was profiled, and TCRdb retains in-frame clones only, with some absent. The profile shows fewer than 150,000 clones, 56% of them singletons. Documented treatment: oral pan-JAK inhibitor, 5-10 mg twice daily. This specimen consisted of CD4+ T cells sorted from blood, obtained at week 24, from a patient treated with tofacitinib. The receptors shown here come from a human donor with alopecia areata.

This rearrangement joins TRBV30 to TRBJ2-5, with TRBD2 as a possible D gene (5 bases). V lost 1 base and J 2 bases, leaving 14 bases between the germline ends. Germline values: CDR1 GTSNPN, CDR2 SVGIG (reference sequence). This CDR3 is 15 amino acids long. CDR3 residues: CAWSDLSGSQETQYF. As DNA, the CDR3 is TGTGCCTGGAGTGACTTAAGCGGCTCACAAGAGACCCAGTACTTC. The entire variable domain, with the rest obtained from reference TRBV30 and TRBJ2-5, is as follows: SQTIHQWPATLVQPVGSPLSLECTVEGTSNPNLYWYRQAAGRGLQLLFYSVGIGQISSEVPQNLSASRPQDRQFILSSKKLLLSDSGFYLCAWSDLSGSQETQYFGPGTRLLVL.

V is TRBV7-9 and J is TRBJ1-6; unclear D gene. Trimming shortened V by 6 bases and J by 6 bases, and 9 bases separated the two germline ends. CDR1 is SEHNR and CDR2 is FQNEAQ in the germline V gene (reference sequence). This CDR3 is 13 amino acids long. CDR3 DNA sequence: TGTGCCAGCAGTGGCAGAGGTAATTCACCCCTCCACTTT. Protein product: CASSGRGNSPLHF.

The chain recombines TRBV9 with TRBJ2-7; 10 bases are shared with TRBD1. This CDR3 is built from 14 residues. V was pared by 4 bases and J by 2 bases, with 3 bases of the junction left unmatched. Germline CDR1 is SGDLS and CDR2 is YYNGEE. The CDR3 nucleotides are TGTGCCAGCAGCCGGGACAGGGGACCCTACGAGCAGTACTTC. It encodes CASSRDRGPYEQYF.

In this sample, this clone turned up once. The V gene is TRBV4-1, the J gene TRBJ1-1; D is possibly TRBD1 (6 bases). Trimming cost V 0 bases and J 1 base, with 18 bases left between them. Germline assignment: CDR1 MGHRA and CDR2 YSYEKL. CDR3 length: 18 amino acids. This CDR3 reads CASSQDRRTGKKNTEAFF. As DNA, the CDR3 is TGCGCCAGCAGCCAAGATCGGAGAACAGGGAAGAAGAACACTGAAGCTTTCTTT.

A few counts support this clone. The V call is TRBV7-9, the J call TRBJ1-2; D is unclear. The V and J ends lost 1 base and 0 bases respectively, with 3 bases between them. Germline V gene data show CDR1 as SEHNR and CDR2 as FQNEAQ (reference sequence). The CDR3 sequence is 13 residues long. CDR3 nucleotides: TGTGCCAGCAGCTTAGAAGCTAACTATGGCTACACCTTC. It specifies CASSLEANYGYTF.

The chain links TRBV27 to TRBJ1-1; D call uncertain. CDR3 length equals 15 residues. Germline CDR1 reads MNHEY; CDR2 reads SMNVEV (reference sequence). V was cut by 4 bases and J by 3 bases, with 15 bases left in between. As DNA, the CDR3 is TGTGCCAGCAGTTCCCTAGGGATGAGAGACACTGAAGCTTTCTTT. It translates to CASSSLGMRDTEAFF.

This clone was observed a handful of times. The chain combines TRBV29-1 with TRBJ1-5; TRBD1 agrees at 11 bases. Germline trimming cut 4 bases from V and 5 bases from J; bases unmatched to any gene: 4. Germline V gene sequence: CDR1 SQVTM, CDR2 ANQGSEA. This CDR3 is 14 amino acids long. CDR3 in amino acids: CSVAGQGADQPQHF. The CDR3 region has the DNA TGCAGCGTTGCAGGACAGGGGGCTGATCAGCCCCAGCATTTT. The full variable domain, completed using reference TRBV29-1 and TRBJ1-5, is SAVISQKPSRDICQRGTSLTIQCQVDSQVTMMFWYRQQPGQSLTLIATANQGSEATYESGFVIDKFPISRPNLTFSTLTVSNMSPEDSSIYLCSVAGQGADQPQHFGDGTRLSIL.

This chain connects TRBV4-1 to TRBJ1-2; 10 bases agree with TRBD1. This CDR3 spans 15 amino acids. Germline assignment: CDR1 MGHRA and CDR2 YSYEKL. V gave up 2 bases and J gave up 6 bases; unmatched junction bases: 6. The DNA of the CDR3 is TGCGCCAGCAGCCAATTGACCGGGACAGGGGATGGCTACACCTTC. It is translated as CASSQLTGTGDGYTF.

V usage is TRBV25-1 and J usage is TRBJ2-3; TRBD2 matches at 7 bases. Germline V gene lookup returns CDR1 MGHDK and CDR2 SYGVNS. V was clipped by 5 bases and J by 2 bases; unmatched bases: 10. CDR3 size: 16 residues. Here the CDR3 reads CASSPRPGGVTDTQYF. The DNA of the CDR3 is TGTGCCAGCAGTCCCCGGCCGGGGGGTGTCACAGATACGCAGTATTTT.

The chain carries TRBV5-1 and TRBJ1-1; D remains unclear. This CDR3 has 13 amino acids. V lost 5 bases to trimming and J lost 0 bases, with 8 bases between them. From germline, CDR1 is SGHRS and CDR2 YFSETQ. CDR3 bases: TGCGCCAGCAGAATGATGATGAACACTGAAGCTTTCTTT. Translating it yields CASRMMMNTEAFF.